Listed here are 30 T cell receptor beta chains from one sample, sequenced in a study of blood T cell repertoires in COVID-19. TCRdb keeps only in-frame clones here, not all; method: immunoSEQ multiplex PCR. Seen here are roughly 86,000 clones, approximately 80% observed once, and the top ten hold almost 3.5%. The sequenced sample was peripheral blood. These receptors came from a man aged 50-59 years with acute or convalescent COVID-19.

The CDR3 here is CASSTLPPYEQYF. The CDR3, as DNA: TGTGCCAGCAGCACCCTACCCCCTTACGAGCAGTACTTC. The chain couples TRBV27 to TRBJ2-7; D is unresolved. The CDR3 length is 13 residues. V was pared by 6 bases and J by 4 bases, with 13 bases between. Germline assignment: CDR1 MNHEY and CDR2 SMNVEV (reference sequence).

The rearrangement links TRBV7-9 to TRBJ2-3; possibly TRBD2 for D (5 bases). CDR3 length equals 14 residues. Germline V gene lookup returns CDR1 SEHNR and CDR2 FQNEAQ (reference sequence). V was shortened by 2 bases and J by 6 bases, with 12 bases between the two germline ends. For the CDR3, the DNA is TGTGCCAGCAGCTTAAGGGTAAGGAGGGATACGCAGTATTTT. This codes for CASSLRVRRDTQYF.

The chain recombines TRBV15 with TRBJ2-3, with 11 bases lining up with TRBD2. Looked up from germline, CDR1 is LNHNV and CDR2 is YYDKDF (reference sequence). Trimming removed 0 bases from V and 5 bases from J; junction bases left unmatched: 10. CDR3 length: 18 amino acids. The CDR3, as DNA: TGTGCCACCAGCAGAGATCGAATTATAGCGGGGGGGCGAGATACGCAGTATTTT. Translated, it gives CATSRDRIIAGGRDTQYF.

J is TRBJ2-5 and V is TRBV6-2 or TRBV6-3, with a weak D call TRBD1 (5 bases). The germline gives CDR1 MNHEY, CDR2 SVGEGT. The CDR3 runs to 15 residues. Trimming took 2 bases from V and 2 from J, leaving 12 bases between them. CDR3 region: CASSYDKAGQETQYF. DNA of the CDR3: TGTGCCAGCAGTTACGATAAGGCAGGGCAAGAGACCCAGTACTTC.

The chain has TRBV10-3 and TRBJ1-2; the D is unclear. Germline values: CDR1 ENHRY, CDR2 SYGVKD. Between the trimmed V and J ends, which lost 5 bases and 2 bases, there was a span of 6 bases. This CDR3 region has 12 residues. The CDR3 coding sequence is TGTGCCATCAGTCCAGTAAACTATGGCTACACCTTC. Amino acid sequence: CAISPVNYGYTF.

The chain couples TRBV19 to TRBJ2-3; 11 positions agree with TRBD1. CDR1 is LNHDA, CDR2 SQIVND, per germline (reference sequence). This CDR3 comprises 17 residues. V gave up 4 bases and J gave up 5 bases; unmatched junction bases: 11. Here the CDR3 DNA reads TGTGCCAGTAGTAGAAAAGGGACAGGGGGATTGATAGATACGCAGTATTTT. It specifies CASSRKGTGGLIDTQYF.

The chain combines TRBV19 with TRBJ1-1, with D perhaps matching TRBD1 (5 bases). Trimming shortened V by 7 bases and J by 4 bases, and 16 bases separated the two germline ends. The CDR3 has 14 residues. Germline V gene lookup returns CDR1 LNHDA and CDR2 SQIVND (reference sequence). The CDR3 DNA follows: TGTGCCAGTACCGTACAGGTGTCGGCCACTGAAGCTTTCTTT. Translation gives CASTVQVSATEAFF.

This clone has only a few counts. The J gene is TRBJ1-2, the V gene TRBV29-1; 9 nucleotides match TRBD1. This CDR3 comprises 15 residues. Trimming removed 4 bases from V and 8 bases from J; junction bases left unmatched: 14. Germline assignment: CDR1 SQVTM and CDR2 ANQGSEA. The CDR3: CSVVPGQGSIGGYTF. CDR3 coding DNA: TGCAGCGTTGTCCCTGGACAGGGGTCTATTGGAGGCTACACCTTC.

Concerning this clone itself: This CDR3 is also generated by other DNA sequences in the sample. The chain couples TRBV5-1 to TRBJ2-5; 12 bases align to TRBD2. Looked up from germline, CDR1 is SGHRS and CDR2 is YFSETQ. CDR3 length equals 15 residues. The V segment lost 4 bases and the J segment 3 bases; nucleotides outside the gene matches: 4. The CDR3 region is CASSPGLAGEETQYF. The CDR3 region has the DNA TGCGCCAGCAGCCCGGGACTAGCGGGCGAAGAGACCCAGTACTTC.

This clone came up once. The rearrangement links TRBV7-3 to TRBJ2-7; possibly TRBD2 for D (5 bases). The CDR3 has 13 residues. Germline lookup yields CDR1 SGHTA and CDR2 FQGTGA. The ends were cut back, 5 bases at V and 3 bases at J, with 11 bases in the middle. The DNA of the CDR3 is TGTGCCAGCAGCCCGGGGAGACACTACGAGCAGTACTTC. This gives the protein CASSPGRHYEQYF. The full variable domain, rest sourced from reference TRBV7-3 and TRBJ2-7, is GAGVSQTPSNKVTEKGKYVELRCDPISGHTALYWYRQSLGQGPEFLIYFQGTGAADDSGLPNDRFFAVRPEGSVSTLKIQRTERGDSAVYLCASSPGRHYEQYFGPGTRLTVT.

The V gene is TRBV10-3, the J gene TRBJ2-7, with 7 bases matching TRBD2. The CDR3 is 17 residues long. Germline lookup yields CDR1 ENHRY and CDR2 SYGVKD. Losses at the gene ends were 0 bases for V and 4 bases for J; bases not matched to a gene: 12. CDR3 amino acids: CAISESGWEGRLYEQYF. The CDR3, as DNA: TGTGCCATCAGTGAGTCAGGGTGGGAGGGCCGGCTTTACGAGCAGTACTTC.

Note on this clone: Different DNA sequences within this sample yield the same CDR3. The chain carries TRBV12-3 or TRBV12-4 and TRBJ2-5; no clear D gene. This CDR3 has 11 residues. V was trimmed by 2 bases and J by 5 bases, leaving 3 bases between them. CDR3 protein: CASSLQETQYF. The CDR3 coding sequence is TGTGCCAGCAGTTTACAGGAGACCCAGTACTTC.

The V and J genes are TRBV5-1 and TRBJ1-6; 7 bases match TRBD1. Trimming removed 0 bases from V and 10 bases from J; junction bases left unmatched: 7. The CDR3 is 15 residues long. Germline V lookup: CDR1 SGHRS, CDR2 YFSETQ. This CDR3 reads CASSLASQGHSPLHF. The CDR3 bases are TGCGCCAGCAGCTTGGCATCACAGGGGCACTCACCCCTCCACTTT.

The V and J genes are TRBV7-6 and TRBJ2-3; no clear D. The CDR3 has 16 amino acids. Trimming shortened V by 2 bases and J by 1 base, and 13 bases separated the two germline ends. The germline CDR1 and CDR2 sequences are SGHVS and FNYEAQ. This CDR3 is CASSLLSSPGTDTQYF. The CDR3 DNA reads as TGTGCCAGCAGCTTATTAAGTAGCCCCGGCACAGATACGCAGTATTTT. The full variable domain, its missing parts supplied by reference TRBV7-6 and TRBJ2-3, is GAGVSQSPRYKVTKRGQDVALRCDPISGHVSLYWYRQALGQGPEFLTYFNYEAQQDKSGLPNDRFSAERPEGSISTLTIQRTEQRDSAMYRCASSLLSSPGTDTQYFGPGTRLTVL.

The V and J genes are TRBV13 and TRBJ2-3, with D possibly TRBD1 on 5 matching bases. V shed 2 bases and J shed 0 bases, with 12 bases lying between them. CDR3 size: 16 residues. Germline V gene data show CDR1 as PRHDT and CDR2 as FYEKMQ (reference sequence). CDR3 DNA: TGTGCCAGCAGCTTAAAGGGGCCGACTAGCACAGATACGCAGTATTTT. Translating gives CASSLKGPTSTDTQYF.

The J gene is TRBJ1-1, the V gene TRBV3-1 (or the pseudogene TRBV3-2), with no clear D. The CDR3 runs to 14 residues. CDR1 and CDR2 (germline): LGHDT, YNNKEL (reference sequence). Trimming stripped 0 bases from V and 1 base from J, with 6 bases between. The CDR3 loop is CASSQDRGNTEAFF. CDR3 DNA: TGTGCCAGCAGCCAAGATCGGGGGAACACTGAAGCTTTCTTT.

The chain combines TRBV3-1 (or the pseudogene TRBV3-2) with TRBJ2-6; D gene ambiguous. Trimming removed 2 bases at V and 4 bases at J, with 9 bases between. The CDR3 sequence is 15 residues long. The V gene's germline CDR1 is LGHDT and CDR2 YNNKEL (reference sequence). The DNA of the CDR3 is TGTGCCAGCAGCCAAACGGGTACGGGGGCCAACGTCCTGACTTTC. Its protein product is CASSQTGTGANVLTF.

V is TRBV15 and J is TRBJ2-4, with D hard to call. Per germline, CDR1 LNHNV and CDR2 YYDKDF (reference sequence). CDR3 length: 13 amino acids. V gave up 6 bases and J gave up 4 bases, with 10 bases separating them. The CDR3 protein is CATSRQDKNIQYF. The DNA of the CDR3 is TGTGCCACCAGTCGCCAGGATAAAAACATTCAGTACTTC. The full variable domain, in which reference TRBV15 and TRBJ2-4 provide the parts outside the CDR3, is DAMVIQNPRYQVTQFGKPVTLSCSQTLNHNVMYWYQQKSSQAPKLLFHYYDKDFNNEADTPDNFQSRRPNTSFCFLDIRSPGLGDTAMYLCATSRQDKNIQYFGAGTRLSVL.

This clone was seen more than once but under ten times. This chain links TRBV18 with TRBJ1-5, with a weak D call TRBD1 (5 bases). The CDR3 is 16 amino acids. V was clipped by 3 bases and J by 1 base, with 13 bases between them. Looked up from germline, CDR1 is KGHSH and CDR2 is LQKENI. This CDR3 reads CASSPGGARSNQPQHF. As DNA, the CDR3 is TGTGCCAGCTCACCCGGCGGGGCACGAAGCAATCAGCCCCAGCATTTT.

The chain joins TRBV10-3 to TRBJ1-2; no firm D call. Germline lookup yields CDR1 ENHRY and CDR2 SYGVKD. CDR3 length: 15 amino acids. V lost 0 bases, J lost 5 bases, and 13 bases lay in between. CDR3 nucleotides: TGTGCCATCAGTGAGTCAGGGAGTGGGAATTATGGCTACACCTTC. Translation: CAISESGSGNYGYTF.

This clone occurred once. The J gene is TRBJ1-3, the V gene TRBV2; D is unclear. Trimming cost V 1 base and J 2 bases, with 6 bases left between them. The CDR3 has 14 amino acids. Per germline, CDR1 SNHLY and CDR2 FYNNEI. DNA of the CDR3: TGTGCCAGCAGTGAAGGAGTAACTGGAAACACCATATATTTT. This codes for CASSEGVTGNTIYF.

The chain recombines TRBV6-5 with TRBJ2-5; D unresolved. The CDR3 length is 13 residues. V was shortened by 2 bases and J by 2 bases, with 6 bases between the two germline ends. Per germline, CDR1 MNHEY and CDR2 SVGAGI. This CDR3 reads CASSYGPQETQYF. CDR3 nucleotide sequence: TGTGCCAGCAGTTACGGCCCGCAAGAGACCCAGTACTTC.

CDR3: CASSLGLAGDTQYF. The CDR3 nucleotides read TGCGCCAGCAGCTTAGGACTAGCGGGAGATACGCAGTATTTT. The chain joins TRBV5-1 to TRBJ2-3, with 11 nucleotides matching TRBD2. CDR3 size: 14 residues. Trimming took 2 bases from V and 5 from J; bases not matched to a gene: 1. In germline, CDR1 is SGHRS, CDR2 YFSETQ.

The chain couples TRBV2 to TRBJ1-6; D is undetermined. This CDR3 is 15 amino acids long. V lost 7 bases, J lost 3 bases, and 13 bases lay in between. The germline CDR1 and CDR2 sequences are SNHLY and FYNNEI. DNA of the CDR3: TGTGCCAGCAAAGTGCAGGATCTCTATAATTCACCCCTCCACTTT. Translated, it gives CASKVQDLYNSPLHF.

The chain employs TRBV9 and TRBJ2-1; D is ambiguous. Between the trimmed V and J ends, which lost 3 bases and 9 bases, there was a span of 13 bases. The CDR3 covers 13 residues. The germline V gene has CDR1 SGDLS and CDR2 YYNGEE. The CDR3 region has the DNA TGTGCCAGCAGCGGGAGAAATGACGGTGAGCAGTTCTTC. It specifies CASSGRNDGEQFF.

This sequence joins TRBV24-1 and TRBJ2-7; possible D gene TRBD2, 7 bases. Germline assignment: CDR1 KGHDR and CDR2 SFDVKD. The V end was cut by 5 bases, the J end by 3 bases, with 16 bases between. The CDR3 has 15 amino acids. The CDR3 is CATSGGGGGNYEQYF. Written as DNA, the CDR3 is TGTGCCACCAGTGGCGGAGGGGGGGGAAACTACGAGCAGTACTTC.

In its sample, this clone was seen a few times. The chain employs TRBV3-1 (or the pseudogene TRBV3-2) and TRBJ2-5; 8 nucleotides align to TRBD2. The CDR3 runs to 16 residues. CDR1 and CDR2 (germline): LGHDT, YNNKEL (reference sequence). V trimming: 0 bases; J trimming: 5 bases; junction bases outside the gene matches: 8. The CDR3 spells CASSQERRTGGETQYF. CDR3 sequence (DNA): TGTGCCAGCAGCCAAGAACGGCGGACGGGGGGGGAGACCCAGTACTTC.

This chain uses TRBV6-5 with TRBJ1-4, with D maybe TRBD1 (6 bases). The CDR3 runs 14 residues. V lost 2 bases and J lost 7, with 11 bases in between. CDR1 and CDR2 from the germline V gene are MNHEY and SVGAGI. The CDR3 coding sequence is TGTGCCAGCAGTTACCTTAGAGGGGGTGAAAAACTGTTTTTT. It specifies CASSYLRGGEKLFF.

This clone was seen once. V gene TRBV19 combines with J gene TRBJ2-3; 8 bases are shared with TRBD2. CDR3 size: 16 residues. The ends lost 5 bases at V and 2 bases at J; junction bases unmatched: 9. Germline CDR1 is LNHDA and CDR2 is SQIVND (reference sequence). The CDR3 protein is CASSGDSGVPTDTQYF. CDR3 bases: TGTGCCAGTAGTGGGGATAGCGGGGTACCCACAGATACGCAGTATTTT.

A word on this clone: Other nucleotide sequences from this sample produce the same CDR3. The J gene is TRBJ1-1, the V gene TRBV5-6; 8 nucleotides match TRBD1. J lost 4 bases, V lost 1 base, and 3 bases had no gene match. The CDR3 length is 14 residues. The germline gives CDR1 SGHDT, CDR2 YYEEEE. Written as DNA, the CDR3 is TGTGCCAGCAGCTTGCCCACAGGGGGCACTGAAGCTTTCTTT. Its translation is CASSLPTGGTEAFF.